This T cell receptor (beta chain) was captured by sequencing in a study of Ad26.COV2.S vaccination and SARS-CoV-2 variants. Across the whole study: Vaccine-arm donor from the placebo-controlled COV1001 Ad26.COV2.S trial. Intramuscular Ad26.COV2.S at 5x10^10 or 1x10^11 viral particles.

Profiling relied on immunoSEQ multiplex PCR, and the TCRdb table lists in-frame clones only, not all of them. The table has around 320,000 clones, around four fifths seen once; the top ten hold approximately 2%. This clone was observed a few times. What it recognizes is unknown. Germline loops: CDR1 WSHSY, CDR2 SAAADI. The CDR3 has 15 residues. V was shortened by 6 bases and J by 5 bases, with 14 bases between the two germline ends. Broader study findings: Whether participants received vaccine or placebo, their non-spike TCR breadth was similar.

Indicated treatment: roughly 18 received Ad26.COV2.S at low or high dose, single or two shots; several received placebo; per-sample allocation not given. Samples were taken on day 63 after the first vaccine or placebo injection. An Ad26 vector carrying the Wuhan-strain SARS-CoV-2 spike served as the vaccine. The receptor's source is a person between 18 and 65 years old who received the Ad26.COV2.S COVID-19 vaccine or a placebo. The V gene is TRBV10-2, the J gene TRBJ1-6; D is possibly TRBD1 (6 bases). The source material was peripheral blood, sampled in a trial of Ad26.COV2.S vaccine versus placebo. For the CDR3, the DNA is TGCGCCAGCAGACAAGGGACATCTAATAATTCACCCCTCCACTTT. Translation gives CASRQGTSNNSPLHF.